This TCR beta chain is drawn from a study of blood T cell repertoires in COVID-19. Looking at the study overall: The United States, Italy and Spain were the sources of the acute and convalescent COVID-19 samples.

Only in-frame clones appear in the TCRdb table, and some are missing; sequencing was by immunoSEQ multiplex PCR. The table shows hundreds of thousands of clones, with approximately 89% occurring only once. The CDR3 totals 15 residues. Deletions cut 1 base from V and 4 bases from J, with 12 bases between. The germline V gene has CDR1 SGHRS and CDR2 YFSETQ. This chain connects TRBV5-1 to TRBJ1-5; tentatively, D is TRBD1 (6 bases). The receptor was isolated from a woman younger than 35 who had recovered from COVID-19. The sequencing input was peripheral blood. CDR3 nucleotide sequence: TGCGCCAGCAGCTTGACAGGGCTAGGAAATCAGCCCCAGCATTTT. It yields the protein CASSLTGLGNQPQHF.